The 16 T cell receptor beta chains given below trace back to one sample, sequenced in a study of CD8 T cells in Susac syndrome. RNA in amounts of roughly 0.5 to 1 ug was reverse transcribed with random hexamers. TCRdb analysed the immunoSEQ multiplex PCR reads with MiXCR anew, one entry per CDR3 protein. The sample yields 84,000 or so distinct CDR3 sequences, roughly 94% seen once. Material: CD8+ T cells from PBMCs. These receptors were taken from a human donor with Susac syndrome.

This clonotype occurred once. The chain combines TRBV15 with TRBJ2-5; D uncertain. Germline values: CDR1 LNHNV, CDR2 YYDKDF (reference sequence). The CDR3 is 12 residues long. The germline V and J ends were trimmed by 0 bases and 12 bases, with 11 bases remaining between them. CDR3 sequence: CATSRDPTQKYF. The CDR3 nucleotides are TGTGCCACCAGCAGAGATCCCACACAAAAGTACTTC. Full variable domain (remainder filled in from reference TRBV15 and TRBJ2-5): DAMVIQNPRYQVTQFGKPVTLSCSQTLNHNVMYWYQQKSSQAPKLLFHYYDKDFNNEADTPDNFQSRRPNTSFCFLDIRSPGLGDTAMYLCATSRDPTQKYFGPGTRLLVL.

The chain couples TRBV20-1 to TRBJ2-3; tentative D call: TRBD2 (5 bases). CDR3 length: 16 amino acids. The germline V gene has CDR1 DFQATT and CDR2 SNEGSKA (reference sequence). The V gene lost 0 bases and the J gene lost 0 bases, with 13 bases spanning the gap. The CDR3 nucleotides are TGCAGTGCTAGAGATGAGGGCGTAACTAGCACAGATACGCAGTATTTT. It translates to CSARDEGVTSTDTQYF.

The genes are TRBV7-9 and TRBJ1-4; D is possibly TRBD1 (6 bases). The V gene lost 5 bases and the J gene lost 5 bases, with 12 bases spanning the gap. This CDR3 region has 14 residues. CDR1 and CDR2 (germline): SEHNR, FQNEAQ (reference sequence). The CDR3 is CASSTRQANEKLFF. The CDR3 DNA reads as TGTGCCAGCAGCACCCGACAGGCCAATGAAAAACTGTTTTTT.

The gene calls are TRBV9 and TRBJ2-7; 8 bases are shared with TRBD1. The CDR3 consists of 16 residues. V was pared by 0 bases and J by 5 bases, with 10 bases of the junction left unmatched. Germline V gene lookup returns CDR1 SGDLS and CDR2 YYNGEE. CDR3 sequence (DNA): TGTGCCAGCAGCGTAGGAGCAGGGGGCGTAAGGAACGAGCAGTACTTC. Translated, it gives CASSVGAGGVRNEQYF.

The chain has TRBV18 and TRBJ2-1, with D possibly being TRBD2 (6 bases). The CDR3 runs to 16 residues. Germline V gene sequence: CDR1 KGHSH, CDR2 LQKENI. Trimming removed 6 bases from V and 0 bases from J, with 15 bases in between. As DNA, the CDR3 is TGTGCCAGCTCCCCTCGGGAGTGGAGCTCCTACAATGAGCAGTTCTTC. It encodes CASSPREWSSYNEQFF.

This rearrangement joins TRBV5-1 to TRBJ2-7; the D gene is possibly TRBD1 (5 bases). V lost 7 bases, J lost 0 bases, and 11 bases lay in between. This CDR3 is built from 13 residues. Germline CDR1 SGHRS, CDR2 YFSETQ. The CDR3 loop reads CASATVFSYEQYF. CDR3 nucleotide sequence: TGCGCCAGCGCGACAGTTTTCTCCTACGAGCAGTACTTC.

The CDR3 DNA is TGTGCCAGCAGCATGACTAGCGGGAGTTTCTACAATGAGCAGTTCTTC. Protein product: CASSMTSGSFYNEQFF. The genes are TRBV5-4 and TRBJ2-1; TRBD2 aligns across 12 bases. Germline CDR1 is SGHNT and CDR2 is YYREEE (reference sequence). This CDR3 is built from 16 residues. Germline trimming cut 4 bases from V and 3 bases from J; bases unmatched to any gene: 5. Complete variable domain (other parts from reference TRBV5-4 and TRBJ2-1): ETGVTQSPTHLIKTRGQQVTLRCSSQSGHNTVSWYQQALGQGPQFIFQYYREEENGRGNFPPRFSGLQFPNYSSELNVNALELDDSALYLCASSMTSGSFYNEQFFGPGTRLTVL.

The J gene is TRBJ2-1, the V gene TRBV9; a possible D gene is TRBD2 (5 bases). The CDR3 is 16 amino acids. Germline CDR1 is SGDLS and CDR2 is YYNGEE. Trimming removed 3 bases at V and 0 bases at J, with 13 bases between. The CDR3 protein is CASSGGLSNSYNEQFF. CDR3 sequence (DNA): TGTGCCAGCAGCGGAGGACTTTCCAACTCCTACAATGAGCAGTTCTTC.

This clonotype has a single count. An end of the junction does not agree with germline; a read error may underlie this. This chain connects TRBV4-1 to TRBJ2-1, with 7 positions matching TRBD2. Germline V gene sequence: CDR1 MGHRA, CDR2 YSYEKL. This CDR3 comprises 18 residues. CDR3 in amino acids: CASSEERFGGGYENEQFF. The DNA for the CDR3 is TGCGCCAGCAGCGAAGAGAGGTTTGGCGGGGGTTACGAGAATGAGCAGTTCTTC.

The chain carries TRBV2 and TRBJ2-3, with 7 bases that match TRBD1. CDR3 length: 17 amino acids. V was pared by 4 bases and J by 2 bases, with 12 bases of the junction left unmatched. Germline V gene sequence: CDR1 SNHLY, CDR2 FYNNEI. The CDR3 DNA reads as TGTGCCAGCAGTGGGTGGATGGACAGGCCCTCCACAGATACGCAGTATTTT. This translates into CASSGWMDRPSTDTQYF.

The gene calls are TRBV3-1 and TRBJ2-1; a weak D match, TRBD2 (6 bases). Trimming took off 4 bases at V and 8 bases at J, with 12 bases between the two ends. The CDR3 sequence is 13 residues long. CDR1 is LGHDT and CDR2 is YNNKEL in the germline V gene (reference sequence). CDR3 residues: CASSLWPGDEQFF. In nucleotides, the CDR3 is TGTGCCAGCAGCCTTTGGCCGGGGGATGAGCAGTTCTTC.

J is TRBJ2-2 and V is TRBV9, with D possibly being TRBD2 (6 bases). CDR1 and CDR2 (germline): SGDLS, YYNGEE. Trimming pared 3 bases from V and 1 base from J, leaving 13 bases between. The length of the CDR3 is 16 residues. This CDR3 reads CASSAWGSGNTGELFF. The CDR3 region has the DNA TGTGCCAGCAGCGCATGGGGTAGCGGGAACACCGGGGAGCTGTTTTTT.

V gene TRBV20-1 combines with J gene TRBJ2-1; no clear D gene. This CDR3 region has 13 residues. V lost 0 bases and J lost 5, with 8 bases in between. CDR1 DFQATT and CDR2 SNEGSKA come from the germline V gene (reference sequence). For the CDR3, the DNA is TGCAGTGCTAGAGATGTTCAGGACAATGAGCAGTTCTTC. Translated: CSARDVQDNEQFF.

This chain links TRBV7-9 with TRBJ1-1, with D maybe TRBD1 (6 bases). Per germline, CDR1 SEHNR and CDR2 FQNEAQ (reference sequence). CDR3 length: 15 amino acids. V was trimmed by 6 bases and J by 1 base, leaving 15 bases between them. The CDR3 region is CASSTTGGANTEAFF. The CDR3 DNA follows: TGTGCCAGCAGTACTACCGGGGGCGCGAACACTGAAGCTTTCTTT. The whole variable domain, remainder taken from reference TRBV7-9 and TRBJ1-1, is DTGVSQNPRHKITKRGQNVTFRCDPISEHNRLYWYRQTLGQGPEFLTYFQNEAQLEKSRLLSDRFSAERPKGSFSTLEIQRTEQGDSAMYLCASSTTGGANTEAFFGQGTRLTVV.

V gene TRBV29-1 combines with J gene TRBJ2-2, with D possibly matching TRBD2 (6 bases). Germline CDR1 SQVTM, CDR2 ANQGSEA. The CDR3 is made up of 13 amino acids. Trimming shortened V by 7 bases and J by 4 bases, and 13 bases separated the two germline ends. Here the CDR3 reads CSGWDLRTGELFF. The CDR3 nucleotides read TGCAGCGGATGGGACTTACGCACCGGGGAGCTGTTTTTT.

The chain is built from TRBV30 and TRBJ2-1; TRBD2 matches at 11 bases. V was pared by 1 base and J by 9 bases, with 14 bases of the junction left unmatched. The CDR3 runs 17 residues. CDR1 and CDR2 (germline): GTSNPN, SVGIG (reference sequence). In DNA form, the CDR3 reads TGTGCCTGGAGTGGGCTAGCGGGAGGCACTACGGAGTTTGAGCAGTTCTTC. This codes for CAWSGLAGGTTEFEQFF.